The 19 T cell receptor beta chains reported below all come from one sample, sequenced in a study of graft-versus-host responses after intestinal transplantation. These TCRs are of unknown antigen specificity. TCRdb keeps only in-frame clones here, not all; method: immunoSEQ multiplex PCR. The sample records more than 65,000 clones, approximately 89% being singletons. The material was unstimulated CD8+ T cells sorted from spleen or lymph node cells, obtained before transplant. The receptors stem from a human donor who was the organ donor for an intestinal transplant.

The CDR3 DNA reads as TGTGCCAGCAGCCTAGAAGAGACAGGGTTTGATTACTCCTCCTACGAGCAGTACTTC. This sequence encodes CASSLEETGFDYSSYEQYF. The rearrangement uses TRBV5-5 and TRBJ2-7, with TRBD1 identical over 7 bases. V lost 4 bases and J lost 0; bases outside the gene matches: 19. The V gene's germline CDR1 is SGHKS and CDR2 YYEKEE (reference sequence). This CDR3 comprises 19 residues. Using reference TRBV5-5 and TRBJ2-7 for the parts outside the CDR3, the full variable domain is DAGVTQSPTHLIKTRGQQVTLRCSPISGHKSVSWYQQVLGQGPQFIFQYYEKEERGRGNFPDRFSARQFPNYSSELNVNALLLGDSALYLCASSLEETGFDYSSYEQYFGPGTRLTVT.

J is TRBJ1-2 and V is TRBV5-6; 7 bases match TRBD1. CDR3 length: 15 amino acids. Trimming removed 4 bases from V and 8 bases from J; junction bases left unmatched: 14. Germline CDR1 SGHDT, CDR2 YYEEEE. CDR3 bases: TGTGCCAGCAGCCCTCGCAAGACAGGGACGGGCGGCTACACCTTC. It translates to CASSPRKTGTGGYTF.

This clone came up once. This rearrangement joins TRBV5-6 to TRBJ1-2; maybe TRBD1 (5 bases). Germline-derived CDR1 and CDR2 are SGHDT and YYEEEE. The germline V and J ends were trimmed by 4 bases and 3 bases, with 10 bases remaining between them. This CDR3 is built from 13 residues. The CDR3 reads CASSPDTDYGYTF. The DNA for the CDR3 is TGTGCCAGCAGCCCGGACACCGACTATGGCTACACCTTC.

This chain links TRBV5-5 with TRBJ1-1; the D is unclear. The germline CDR1 and CDR2 sequences are SGHKS and YYEKEE (reference sequence). V lost 2 bases to trimming and J lost 1 base, with 9 bases between them. This CDR3 is built from 14 residues. CDR3: CASSLGRENTEAFF. CDR3 coding DNA: TGTGCCAGCAGCTTAGGACGGGAGAACACTGAAGCTTTCTTT. Variable domain in full (rest from reference TRBV5-5 and TRBJ1-1): DAGVTQSPTHLIKTRGQQVTLRCSPISGHKSVSWYQQVLGQGPQFIFQYYEKEERGRGNFPDRFSARQFPNYSSELNVNALLLGDSALYLCASSLGRENTEAFFGQGTRLTVV.

The chain combines TRBV4-1 with TRBJ1-1; TRBD1 agrees at 7 bases. The CDR3 loop spans 15 amino acids. Germline V gives CDR1 MGHRA, CDR2 YSYEKL. The J segment lost 4 bases and the V segment lost 0 bases, leaving 5 bases of the junction unmatched. The CDR3 region has the DNA TGCGCCAGCAGCCAAGATGACAGGGAGGGCACTGAAGCTTTCTTT. Translating it yields CASSQDDREGTEAFF.

The chain employs TRBV5-6 and TRBJ2-1; 13 positions match TRBD2. V gave up 4 bases and J gave up 9 bases; unmatched junction bases: 16. CDR3 length equals 18 residues. The V gene's germline CDR1 is SGHDT and CDR2 YYEEEE. In DNA, the CDR3 is TGTGCCAGCAGCGCGGGACTAGCGGGGCCGGGCCCCAATTCTGAGCAGTTCTTC. It codes for CASSAGLAGPGPNSEQFF.

The chain recombines TRBV6-1 with TRBJ1-6; TRBD1 is a possible D gene (5 bases). Per germline, CDR1 MNHNS and CDR2 SASEGT. Deletions cut 4 bases from V and 0 bases from J, with 10 bases between. The CDR3 is 16 amino acids. The CDR3 DNA reads TGTGCCAGCAGTGGACAGATGAGCTCCTATAATTCACCCCTCCACTTT. Translating gives CASSGQMSSYNSPLHF.

This chain uses TRBV4-1 with TRBJ1-1; tentative D call: TRBD1 (6 bases). V dropped 3 bases and J dropped 6 bases, with 14 bases sitting between them. The CDR3 length is 14 residues. Germline CDR1 and CDR2: MGHRA and YSYEKL. CDR3 sequence reads: CASSHRGQGPEAFF. The CDR3 DNA follows: TGCGCCAGCAGCCACCGGGGACAAGGACCTGAAGCTTTCTTT.

The rearrangement joins TRBV6-5 to TRBJ2-7, with D possibly being TRBD1 or TRBD2 (6 bases each). V was pared by 4 bases and J by 2 bases, with 15 bases between. The CDR3 is made up of 15 amino acids. Germline CDR1 MNHEY, CDR2 SVGAGI. The CDR3 DNA reads as TGTGCCAGCAGTTCCTTCTGGGGGGCTCCCTACGAGCAGTACTTC. Encoded protein: CASSSFWGAPYEQYF.

The V call is TRBV6-5, the J call TRBJ1-5, with 8 nucleotides matching TRBD1. Germline trimming cut 4 bases from V and 5 bases from J; bases unmatched to any gene: 1. The CDR3 has 13 residues. Germline assignment: CDR1 MNHEY and CDR2 SVGAGI. CDR3: CASSWTGHQPQHF. The CDR3 DNA is TGTGCCAGCAGTTGGACAGGGCATCAGCCCCAGCATTTT.

This clone was detected only a few times. This chain joins TRBV11-3 and TRBJ2-5; the D call may be TRBD1 or TRBD2 (5 bases each). Trimming shortened V by 5 bases and J by 0 bases, and 10 bases separated the two germline ends. The CDR3 contains 14 residues. Germline V CDR1 and CDR2: SGHNT, YENEEA. In nucleotides, the CDR3 is TGTGCCAGCAGCGCCGGGACGGACCAAGAGACCCAGTACTTC. Translated, it gives CASSAGTDQETQYF. The entire variable domain, with the rest obtained from reference TRBV11-3 and TRBJ2-5, is as follows: EAGVVQSPRYKIIEKKQPVAFWCNPISGHNTLYWYLQNLGQGPELLIRYENEEAVDDSQLPKDRFSAERLKGVDSTLKIQPAELGDSAVYLCASSAGTDQETQYFGPGTRLLVL.

This sequence joins TRBV27 and TRBJ1-5; 11 nucleotides agree with TRBD1. The junction had 6 bases not matched to a gene; V was cut back by 5 bases and J by 0 bases. Germline V CDR1 and CDR2: MNHEY, SMNVEV (reference sequence). The CDR3 consists of 17 residues. CDR3: CASSEGQGDYSNQPQHF. Written as DNA, the CDR3 is TGTGCCAGCAGTGAGGGACAGGGGGACTATAGCAATCAGCCCCAGCATTTT.

The chain has TRBV6-5 and TRBJ2-4; D may correspond to TRBD1 or TRBD2 (6 bases each). V was cut by 10 bases and J by 13 bases, with 17 bases left in between. Germline lookup yields CDR1 MNHEY and CDR2 SVGAGI. The CDR3 has 11 residues. CDR3 protein: CATSEGGSQYF. CDR3 nucleotide sequence: TGTGCCACCTCGGAGGGGGGATCGCAGTACTTC.

This chain links TRBV5-5 with TRBJ1-3; no reliable D call. V shed 1 base and J shed 0 bases, with 11 bases lying between them. CDR1 and CDR2 from the germline V gene are SGHKS and YYEKEE (reference sequence). The CDR3 consists of 16 residues. CDR3: CASSLSVEYSGNTIYF. CDR3 sequence (DNA): TGTGCCAGCAGCTTGTCAGTAGAGTACTCTGGAAACACCATATATTTT.

The chain links TRBV5-4 to TRBJ2-5, with D perhaps TRBD1 or TRBD2 (5 bases each). Deletions cut 0 bases from V and 5 bases from J, with 11 bases between. The V gene's germline CDR1 is SGHNT and CDR2 YYREEE (reference sequence). This CDR3 is built from 14 residues. The CDR3 DNA is TGTGCCAGCAGCTTGGGAGGGGAAGCGGAGACCCAGTACTTC. Protein product: CASSLGGEAETQYF.

The gene calls are TRBV5-1 and TRBJ1-2; D not certain. Germline values: CDR1 SGHRS, CDR2 YFSETQ. The CDR3 loop spans 13 amino acids. V dropped 0 bases and J dropped 6 bases, with 9 bases sitting between them. Written as DNA, the CDR3 is TGCGCCAGCAGCTTGGTATCGGGGAATGGCTACACCTTC. This sequence encodes CASSLVSGNGYTF.

V is TRBV7-9 and J is TRBJ1-1; D perhaps matches TRBD1 (5 bases). CDR1 is SEHNR, CDR2 FQNEAQ, per germline (reference sequence). The CDR3 loop spans 13 amino acids. Deletions cut 4 bases from V and 6 bases from J, with 12 bases between. The CDR3 spells CASSSGVFPEAFF. DNA for the CDR3: TGTGCCAGCAGCTCGGGGGTGTTCCCTGAAGCTTTCTTT.

The gene calls are TRBV7-9 and TRBJ1-2; 9 bases fit TRBD1. Germline values: CDR1 SEHNR, CDR2 FQNEAQ (reference sequence). The CDR3 loop spans 15 amino acids. The junction had 4 bases not matched to a gene; V was cut back by 1 base and J by 4 bases. CDR3 sequence reads: CASSLGDRDLYGYTF. In DNA, the CDR3 is TGTGCCAGCAGCTTAGGGGACAGGGACCTCTATGGCTACACCTTC.

V gene TRBV30 combines with J gene TRBJ1-2, with no clear D. V lost 2 bases, J lost 1 base, and 14 bases lay in between. Germline CDR1 is GTSNPN and CDR2 is SVGIG (reference sequence). The CDR3 sequence is 15 residues long. The CDR3 nucleotides are TGTGCCTGGAGTTACTTTAGGGCAGATAACTATGGCTACACCTTC. Its protein is CAWSYFRADNYGYTF.